This TCR beta chain is drawn from a study of blood T cell repertoires in COVID-19. Authors' processing steps: Reference gene primers were amplified, and this amplification served to estimate nucleated cell counts. Assay: immunoSEQ multiplex PCR; the TCRdb copy retains only in-frame clones and omits some. Clone size and the V and J calls come from that table; the DNA yielded D and trimming. The sample has 300,000 to 350,000 clones, around nine tenths seen once. The clonotype was recovered from a woman younger than 45 who had recovered from COVID-19. Sequenced: PBMCs or T cells enriched from blood (not recorded which).

The CDR3 coding sequence is TGTGCCAGCAGCTTGGGTACACAGGAATACACTGAAGCTTTCTTT. Its protein is CASSLGTQEYTEAFF. The V and J genes are TRBV5-4 and TRBJ1-1, with D possibly being TRBD1 (5 bases). V dropped 0 bases and J dropped 3 bases, with 12 bases sitting between them. Germline V gene lookup returns CDR1 SGHNT and CDR2 YYREEE (reference sequence). CDR3 size: 15 residues.